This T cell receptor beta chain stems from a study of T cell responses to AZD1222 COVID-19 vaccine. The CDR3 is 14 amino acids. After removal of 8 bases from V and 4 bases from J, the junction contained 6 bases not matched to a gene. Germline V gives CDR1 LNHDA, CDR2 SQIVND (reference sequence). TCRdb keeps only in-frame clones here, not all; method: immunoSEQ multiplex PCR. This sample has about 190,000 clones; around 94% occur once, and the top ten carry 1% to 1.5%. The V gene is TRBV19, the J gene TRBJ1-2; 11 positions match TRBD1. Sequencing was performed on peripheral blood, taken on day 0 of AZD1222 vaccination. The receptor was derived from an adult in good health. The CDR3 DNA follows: TGTGCCAGTGCGGACAGGGGGCGACTCTATGGCTACACCTTC. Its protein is CASADRGRLYGYTF.